A selection of T cell receptor beta chains follows, all from one sample in a study of Ad26.COV2.S vaccination and SARS-CoV-2 variants. The data were produced by immunoSEQ multiplex PCR, yet TCRdb's version contains in-frame clones alone and is incomplete. The sample includes around 340,000 clones, about 86% seen only once; the top ten take over 8.5%. The specimen comprised peripheral blood, sampled in a trial of Ad26.COV2.S vaccine versus placebo. The receptors originated from a person aged 18-60 years who received the Ad26.COV2.S COVID-19 vaccine or a placebo. The CDR3 runs from the conserved cysteine through the conserved F or W. The D gene is left open where the match is weak. The size of a clone is reported for some rows only, either as once, few or many, or as a class for expanded clones.

v_call	clone_size	j_call	d_call	cdr3_aa	cdr3_nt
TRBV7-9	NA	TRBJ1-4	TRBD1	CASSSGTAWATNEKLFF	TGTGCCAGCAGCTCCGGGACAGCCTGGGCAACTAATGAAAAACTGTTTTTT
TRBV19	NA	TRBJ2-5	TRBD1	CASSTSRGMETQYF	TGTGCCAGTAGTACCTCCAGGGGGATGGAGACCCAGTACTTC
TRBV4-3	NA	TRBJ2-7	TRBD2	CASSQDVFGGWEGRYEQYF	TGCGCCAGCAGCCAAGATGTATTCGGCGGGTGGGAGGGCCGTTACGAGCAGTACTTC
TRBV11-3	NA	TRBJ1-1	NA	CASSLNKGAEAFF	TGTGCCAGCAGCTTGAACAAGGGGGCTGAAGCTTTCTTT
TRBV11-2	NA	TRBJ1-1	NA	CASSLGGVAEAFF	TGTGCCAGCAGCTTAGGGGGGGTGGCTGAAGCTTTCTTT
TRBV7-2	NA	TRBJ2-7	NA	CASSLFTAGNPYEQYF	TGTGCCAGCAGCTTATTTACAGCGGGTAACCCCTACGAGCAGTACTTC
TRBV7-8	NA	TRBJ1-1	NA	CASSLGREAYMNTEAFF	TGTGCCAGCAGCTTAGGCAGGGAGGCGTACATGAACACTGAAGCTTTCTTT
TRBV4-2	NA	TRBJ2-7	NA	CASSLPGGRSSYEQYF	TGTGCCAGCAGCCTGCCCGGAGGGAGGAGCTCCTACGAGCAGTACTTC
TRBV5-1	NA	TRBJ2-5	NA	CASSWRGAREETQYF	TGCGCCAGCAGCTGGCGGGGCGCCCGGGAAGAGACCCAGTACTTC
TRBV27	NA	TRBJ1-2	TRBD1	CASSLSWGQGADYGYTF	TGTGCCAGCAGTTTATCGTGGGGACAGGGGGCTGACTATGGCTACACCTTC
TRBV28	NA	TRBJ2-1	TRBD1	CATLAKVGQGGNEQFF	TGTGCCACACTCGCCAAGGTAGGACAGGGGGGGAATGAGCAGTTCTTC
TRBV18	NA	TRBJ1-1	NA	CASSPGATEAFF	TGTGCCAGCTCCCCGGGGGCTACTGAAGCTTTCTTT
TRBV19	NA	TRBJ1-2	TRBD1	CASSPGGGYTF	TGTGCCAGTAGCCCAGGGGGAGGCTACACCTTC
TRBV12-3/TRBV12-4	NA	TRBJ2-2	NA	CASTTGSGELFF	TGTGCCAGCACTACAGGGTCCGGGGAGCTGTTTTTT
TRBV18	NA	TRBJ2-7	NA	CASSASGSYEQYF	TGTGCCAGCTCCGCGAGCGGTTCCTACGAGCAGTACTTC
TRBV4-1	NA	TRBJ1-2	TRBD1	CASSLQGASEGYTF	TGCGCCAGCAGCCTACAGGGGGCGTCGGAAGGCTACACCTTC
TRBV10-1	NA	TRBJ2-3	NA	CASSEGLRRETQYF	TGCGCCAGCAGTGAAGGACTACGCCGAGAGACGCAGTATTTT
TRBV14	NA	TRBJ1-2	NA	CASSQGFYGYTF	TGTGCCAGCAGCCAAGGCTTCTATGGCTACACCTTC
TRBV28	NA	TRBJ1-1	NA	CASSTNMNTEAFF	TGTGCCAGCAGTACAAATATGAACACTGAAGCTTTCTTT
TRBV6-2/TRBV6-3	few	TRBJ2-2	NA	CASSYPGLNTGELFF	TGTGCCAGCAGTTACCCGGGACTGAACACCGGGGAGCTGTTTTTT
TRBV19	NA	TRBJ1-6	NA	CASKEGVGSPLHF	TGTGCCAGTAAGGAGGGGGTGGGGTCACCCCTCCACTTT
TRBV7-3	NA	TRBJ2-2	TRBD2	CASSASGINTGELFF	TGTGCCAGCAGCGCTAGCGGGATAAACACCGGGGAGCTGTTTTTT
TRBV19	once	TRBJ2-6	TRBD1	CATRDSSGANVLTF	TGTGCCACACGGGACAGCTCTGGGGCCAACGTCCTGACTTTC
TRBV5-1	NA	TRBJ2-6	NA	CASSLDPGPQGANVLTF	TGCGCCAGCAGCTTGGATCCAGGGCCGCAAGGGGCCAACGTCCTGACTTTC
TRBV7-9	NA	TRBJ2-3	TRBD2	CASPPSGNPDTQYF	TGTGCCAGCCCCCCTAGCGGGAACCCAGATACGCAGTATTTT
TRBV5-1	NA	TRBJ2-1	NA	CASSPANTYNEQFF	TGCGCCAGCAGCCCAGCAAACACCTACAATGAGCAGTTCTTC
TRBV4-2	NA	TRBJ2-3	TRBD2	CASSQDRTSGGTDTQYF	TGTGCCAGCAGCCAAGATCGGACTAGCGGAGGCACAGATACGCAGTATTTT
TRBV5-1	few	TRBJ2-5	NA	CASSWTEETQYF	TGCGCCAGCAGCTGGACAGAAGAGACCCAGTACTTC
TRBV7-2	few	TRBJ1-2	NA	CASSFAGYGYTF	TGTGCCAGCAGCTTTGCGGGGTATGGCTACACCTTC
TRBV11-2	NA	TRBJ1-2	NA	CASSSQGPMALAYGYTF	TGTGCCAGCAGCTCTCAGGGGCCGATGGCCCTGGCGTATGGCTACACCTTC
TRBV11-2	NA	TRBJ2-5	NA	CASSSSQETQYF	TGTGCCAGCAGCTCCTCACAAGAGACCCAGTACTTC
TRBV30	NA	TRBJ1-3	NA	CAWSVIGNTIYF	TGTGCCTGGAGTGTAATCGGAAACACCATATATTTT
TRBV18	NA	TRBJ1-1	NA	CASSPTVGGNTEAFF	TGTGCCAGCTCACCTACCGTAGGGGGAAACACTGAAGCTTTCTTT
TRBV28	few	TRBJ1-1	TRBD1	CASSRRQGTEAFF	TGTGCCAGCAGTCGAAGACAGGGCACTGAAGCTTTCTTT
TRBV9	NA	TRBJ1-1	TRBD1	CASSAYRGEAFF	TGTGCCAGCAGCGCATACAGGGGTGAAGCTTTCTTT
TRBV5-6	NA	TRBJ1-1	NA	CASSLGVGRNTEAFF	TGTGCCAGCAGCTTGGGAGTCGGCAGGAACACTGAAGCTTTCTTT
TRBV10-3	NA	TRBJ2-7	TRBD1	CAISEPGQESSYEQYF	TGTGCCATCAGTGAACCTGGACAGGAGAGCTCCTACGAGCAGTACTTC
TRBV19	NA	TRBJ2-7	NA	CASSIRWDDGLSYEQYF	TGTGCCAGTAGTATCCGTTGGGATGACGGACTCTCCTACGAGCAGTACTTC
TRBV18	NA	TRBJ1-2	TRBD1	CASSPNPGQGADGYTF	TGTGCCAGCTCACCGAATCCGGGACAGGGGGCTGATGGCTACACCTTC
TRBV5-1	NA	TRBJ1-6	TRBD1	CASSLWQGGMSPLHF	TGCGCCAGCAGCTTGTGGCAGGGGGGAATGTCACCCCTCCACTTT
TRBV13	NA	TRBJ2-7	TRBD2	CASSSLLAGDSYEQYF	TGTGCCAGCAGCTCGCTTCTAGCGGGGGATTCCTACGAGCAGTACTTC
TRBV28	NA	TRBJ2-1	TRBD1	CASSSAGQGAGEQFF	TGTGCCAGCAGTTCGGCGGGACAGGGGGCAGGTGAGCAGTTCTTC